These T cell receptor beta chains were read from a single sample in a study of identical twins. TCRdb analysed the 5' RACE reads with MiXCR anew, one entry per CDR3 protein. This table holds around 340,000 distinct CDR3 sequences, approximately 13% found once. These same records also appear under a second study, on yellow fever vaccine responses in identical twins.

Sequencing was carried out using CD8+ T cells sorted from blood. The receptors originated from a woman between 18 and 29 years old in good health. CDR3s include the opening cysteine and the closing phenylalanine or tryptophan. A D gene is named only where the DNA matches it firmly. For some rows the clone size is stated as once, few or many, or as a class when expanded; others skip it.

d_call clone_size j_call v_call cdr3_nt cdr3_aa
TRBD1 NA TRBJ2-1 TRBV3-1 TGTGCCAGCAGCCAGCGGACAGGCACCAATGAGCAGTTCTTC CASSQRTGTNEQFF
TRBD1 NA TRBJ1-2 TRBV5-1 TGCGCCAGCAGCTTGGGACAGGGGGCCCGTGGCTACACCTTC CASSLGQGARGYTF
TRBD1 few TRBJ1-5 TRBV28 TGTGCCAGCAGTACCCACAGGGGCGGTAGCAATCAGCCCCAGCATTTT CASSTHRGGSNQPQHF
NA NA TRBJ2-5 TRBV13 TGTGCCAGCAGCTGGACCACAGGGCTCGGGTCGACCCAGTACTTC CASSWTTGLGSTQYF
TRBD1 few TRBJ2-4 TRBV27 TGTGCCAGCAGTTTAAGGCAGGGGGCAGCCAAAAACATTCAGTACTTC CASSLRQGAAKNIQYF
TRBD1 few TRBJ2-6 TRBV3-1 TGTGCCAGCAGCCAAGCCCCAGGACAGGCGTTCTCTGGGGCCAACGTCCTGACTTTC CASSQAPGQAFSGANVLTF
TRBD1 NA TRBJ1-1 TRBV27 TGTGCCAGCAGTACGGGACAGGGCACTGAAGCTTTCTTT CASSTGQGTEAFF
TRBD2 few TRBJ2-3 TRBV7-3 TGTGCCAGCAGCTTATGGGGGGGGGTCACAGATACGCAGTATTTT CASSLWGGVTDTQYF
NA few TRBJ1-1 TRBV7-9 TGTGCCAGCAGGGGGACTTTTTCCGCCGATGATGAAGCTTTCTTT CASRGTFSADDEAFF
TRBD2 few TRBJ2-5 TRBV12-3/TRBV12-4 TGTGCCAGCGTAGCGGGAGGGGAGACCCAGTACTTC CASVAGGETQYF
TRBD2 NA TRBJ2-3 TRBV7-6 TGTGCCAGCAGCTTAGAAGCGGGAGGGGGCGCAGATACGCAGTATTTT CASSLEAGGGADTQYF
TRBD2 many TRBJ2-1 TRBV3-1 TGTGCCAGCAGCCCGGGGGGGGCCCCCAATGAGCAGTTCTTC CASSPGGAPNEQFF
NA NA TRBJ2-3 TRBV4-2 TGTGCCAGCAGCCAAGAAGTCGCGACAGATACGCAGTATTTT CASSQEVATDTQYF
NA few TRBJ2-2 TRBV6-1 TGTGCCAGCAGTCAGGAGGGGCCGAACACCGGGGAGCTGTTTTTT CASSQEGPNTGELFF
NA few TRBJ2-1 TRBV4-1 TGCGCCAGCAGCCGCGATGAGCAGTTCTTC CASSRDEQFF
NA NA TRBJ2-1 TRBV7-8 TGTGCCAGCAGCTTAGGTCTATACTCCTACAATGAGCAGTTCTTC CASSLGLYSYNEQFF
TRBD2 many TRBJ2-1 TRBV3-1 TGTGCCAGCAGCCAAGTCGCGGGGGGACATTACAATGAGCAGTTCTTC CASSQVAGGHYNEQFF
TRBD2 many TRBJ2-1 TRBV5-6 TGTGCCAGCAGCCGGGGAGGGAGCTCCTACAATGAGCAGTTCTTC CASSRGGSSYNEQFF
NA NA TRBJ2-2 TRBV7-9 TGTGCCAGCAGCCCCGGGCAAGGTTCGAACACCGGGGAGCTGTTTTTT CASSPGQGSNTGELFF
NA few TRBJ1-1 TRBV7-2 TGTGCCAGCAGCCCATTCTGGGGGGGCGCCTCCCCACCTCATGAAGCTTTCTTT CASSPFWGGASPPHEAFF
NA few TRBJ2-4 TRBV5-1 TGCGCCAGCAGCGAGGACTCCCCGGCTTATTGGAACATTCAGTACTTC CASSEDSPAYWNIQYF
TRBD2 NA TRBJ2-1 TRBV2 TGTGCCATCACGGAAACTAGCGTCAATGAGCAGTTCTTC CAITETSVNEQFF
TRBD2 NA TRBJ2-3 TRBV7-8 TGTGCCAGCAGCTTACTCGGGGGGGCCTGGGCCACAGATACGCAGTATTTT CASSLLGGAWATDTQYF
NA NA TRBJ1-4 TRBV15 TGTGCCACCAGCAGAGATGAAGTCTTGACAGCAAGAAGGGAAAAACTGTTTTTT CATSRDEVLTARREKLFF
NA few TRBJ1-2 TRBV7-2 TGTGCCAGCAGCTTAGCGTTGGGGTCCTATGGCTACACCTTC CASSLALGSYGYTF
NA few TRBJ2-7 TRBV28 TGTGCCAGCAGTCCCCCATTTGGGGGGCTCTACGAGCAGTACTTC CASSPPFGGLYEQYF
TRBD1 NA TRBJ1-5 TRBV12-3/TRBV12-4 TGTGCCAGCACCCCGACAGGGGACTACAATCAGCCCCAGCATTTT CASTPTGDYNQPQHF
NA NA TRBJ2-1 TRBV3-1 TGTGCCTCCACCACACGGTTACTGGGGGCATCCTACAATGAGCAGTTCTTC CASTTRLLGASYNEQFF
TRBD2 NA TRBJ2-5 TRBV5-1 TGCGCCAGCAGCTTGGATTTAGGGGGACTAGCTAAAGAGACCCAGTACTTC CASSLDLGGLAKETQYF
NA few TRBJ2-1 TRBV27 TGTGCCAGCAGGGTGGCGGGAACTCTACACAATGAGCAGTTCTTC CASRVAGTLHNEQFF
TRBD1 NA TRBJ1-6 TRBV9 TGTGCCAGCACCCGGGGACAGGGAGACCCCCTCCACTTT CASTRGQGDPLHF
NA NA TRBJ2-1 TRBV2 TGTGCCAGCGACGGCAATGAGCAGTTCTTC CASDGNEQFF
TRBD1 many TRBJ2-7 TRBV5-1 TGCGCCAGTCGACAGGGGACTTATTTTTTTACCGGCGAGCAGTACTTC CASRQGTYFFTGEQYF
NA few TRBJ1-2 TRBV20-1 TGCAGTACCGAGGGGGTCGGCTATGGCTACACCTTC CSTEGVGYGYTF
TRBD2 many TRBJ2-1 TRBV6-2/TRBV6-3 TGTGCCAGCTGTTCTAGCGGGAGCGTCAATGAGCAGTTCTTC CASCSSGSVNEQFF
NA NA TRBJ1-1 TRBV6-2/TRBV6-3 TGTGCCAGCAGTGTAATCGGGGTGATTGAAGCTTTCTTT CASSVIGVIEAFF
NA NA TRBJ2-7 TRBV13 TGTGCCAGCAGCTTGGGAGCCACCCTAGGGGAGCAGTACTTC CASSLGATLGEQYF
NA NA TRBJ2-3 TRBV4-1 TGCGCCAGCAGCCAAGGACGGGACTTCACAGATACGCAGTATTTT CASSQGRDFTDTQYF
TRBD1 few TRBJ2-1 TRBV6-5 TGTGCCAGCAGTTACCGGATGACAGGGAACCCGTACAATGAGCAGTTCTTC CASSYRMTGNPYNEQFF
TRBD2 NA TRBJ2-5 TRBV5-1 TGCGCCAGCGCCCTGGGAGGGGAAGAGACCCAGTACTTC CASALGGEETQYF
NA NA TRBJ2-1 TRBV5-1 TGCGCCAGCAGCTTTTATCTAGCGATGGATGAGCAGTTCTTC CASSFYLAMDEQFF
TRBD1 few TRBJ1-6 TRBV6-5 TGTGCCAGCAGTTACCGGGACAGCAATAATTCACCCCTCCACTTT CASSYRDSNNSPLHF
NA few TRBJ2-7 TRBV25-1 TGTGCCAGCAGTGAACTAGCTCGGTACGAGCAGTACTTC CASSELARYEQYF
TRBD2 NA TRBJ2-2 TRBV14 TGTGCCAGCAGCCAAGATGCGGGGCTAGCGGGTTACACCGGGGAGCTGTTTTTT CASSQDAGLAGYTGELFF
NA few TRBJ2-5 TRBV10-3 TGTGCCATCAGTGTAGGGCAGGGCCTAAAAGAGACCCAGTACTTC CAISVGQGLKETQYF
NA NA TRBJ1-5 TRBV2 TGTGCCAGCCTCGGAGGGCTCAATCAGCCCCAGCATTTT CASLGGLNQPQHF
NA few TRBJ2-2 TRBV2 TGTGCCAGCAGTGATATGTACACCGGGGAGCTGTTTTTT CASSDMYTGELFF
NA few TRBJ2-7 TRBV2 TGTGCCAGCATAGGAGGGTCCTACGAGCAGTACTTC CASIGGSYEQYF
NA few TRBJ1-6 TRBV28 TGTGCCAGCAGTCCTTGGGACCGCGGGGCACCCCTCCACTTT CASSPWDRGAPLHF
NA NA TRBJ2-2 TRBV27 TGTGCCAGCAGTTTTCGGGCCTCTGGCGGAACGAACACCGGGGAGCTGTTTTTT CASSFRASGGTNTGELFF
TRBD2 few TRBJ2-3 TRBV5-1 TGCGCCAGCAGCAGGGGACTAGCGGCGGACCTCACAGATACGCAGTATTTT CASSRGLAADLTDTQYF
TRBD2 few TRBJ2-3 TRBV12-3/TRBV12-4 TGTGCCAGCAGTATAGGTGCGGGAGGGCCAACAGATACGCAGTATTTT CASSIGAGGPTDTQYF